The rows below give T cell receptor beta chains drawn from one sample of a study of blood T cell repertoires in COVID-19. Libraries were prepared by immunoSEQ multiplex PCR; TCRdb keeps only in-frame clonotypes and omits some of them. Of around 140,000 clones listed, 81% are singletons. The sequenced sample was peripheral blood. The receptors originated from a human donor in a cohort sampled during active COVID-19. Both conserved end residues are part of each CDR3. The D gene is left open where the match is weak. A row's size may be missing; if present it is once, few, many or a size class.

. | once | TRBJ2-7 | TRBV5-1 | CASSFTGGEQYF | TGCGCCAGCAGCTTTACAGGCGGCGAGCAGTACTTC
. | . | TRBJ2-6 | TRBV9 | CASSVGSGFGANVLTF | TGTGCCAGCAGCGTAGGGTCAGGGTTTGGGGCCAACGTCCTGACTTTC
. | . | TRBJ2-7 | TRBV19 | CASSADIYEQYF | TGTGCCAGTAGTGCGGACATCTACGAGCAGTACTTC
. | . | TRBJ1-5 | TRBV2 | CASSPWGGEGQPQHF | TGTGCCAGCAGTCCCTGGGGGGGTGAGGGGCAGCCCCAGCATTTT
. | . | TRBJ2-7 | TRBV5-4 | CASSWTGLRSSYEQYF | TGTGCCAGCAGCTGGACGGGACTCAGGAGCTCCTACGAGCAGTACTTC
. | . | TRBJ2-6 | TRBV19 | CASSIMAGYSGANVLTF | TGTGCCAGTAGTATCATGGCGGGGTACTCTGGGGCCAACGTCCTGACTTTC
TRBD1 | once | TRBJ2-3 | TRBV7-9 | CASSWTGGDGTDTQYF | TGTGCCAGCAGCTGGACAGGGGGCGACGGCACAGATACGCAGTATTTT
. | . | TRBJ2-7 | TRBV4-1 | CASSRLRDPSYEQYF | TGCGCCAGCAGCCGCCTGCGGGACCCCTCCTACGAGCAGTACTTC
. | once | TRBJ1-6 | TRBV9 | CASSPRGDVGSPLHF | TGTGCCAGCAGCCCTCGCGGAGACGTCGGTTCACCCCTCCACTTT
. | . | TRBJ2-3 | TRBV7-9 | CASSLGLVRPSTQYF | TGTGCCAGCAGCTTAGGCCTAGTGAGGCCTTCTACGCAGTATTTT
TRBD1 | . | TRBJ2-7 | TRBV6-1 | CASSEAGQGDIEQYF | TGTGCCAGCAGTGAAGCGGGACAGGGGGATATCGAGCAGTACTTC
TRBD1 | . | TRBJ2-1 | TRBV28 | CASTLGQGRYNEQFF | TGTGCCAGCACCCTTGGACAGGGACGCTACAATGAGCAGTTCTTC
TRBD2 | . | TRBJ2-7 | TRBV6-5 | CASMAREVANEQYF | TGTGCCAGCATGGCGCGGGAGGTCGCAAACGAGCAGTACTTC
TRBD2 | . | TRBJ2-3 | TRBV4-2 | CASSQKLLHTSGRTSYQSTDTQYF | TGTGCCAGCAGCCAAAAACTCTTACATACTAGCGGGAGGACATCCTACCAAAGCACAGATACGCAGTATTTT
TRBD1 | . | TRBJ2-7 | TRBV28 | CASSRTGSLKQYF | TGTGCCAGCAGTCGGACAGGGAGTTTAAAGCAGTACTTC
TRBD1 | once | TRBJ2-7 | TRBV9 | CASSVAPGQSYEQYF | TGTGCCAGCAGCGTGGCGCCGGGACAGTCCTACGAGCAGTACTTC
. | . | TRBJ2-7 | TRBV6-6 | CASSYSGDYEQYF | TGTGCCAGCAGTTACTCAGGGGACTACGAGCAGTACTTC
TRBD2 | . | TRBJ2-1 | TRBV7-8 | CASSLEGLASNEQFF | TGTGCCAGCAGCTTAGAAGGACTAGCGAGTAATGAGCAGTTCTTC
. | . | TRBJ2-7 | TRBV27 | CANNRQGSYEQYF | TGTGCCAACAACAGGCAAGGCTCCTACGAGCAGTACTTC
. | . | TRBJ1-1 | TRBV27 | CASSFWPSMNTEAFF | TGTGCCAGCAGTTTCTGGCCCTCCATGAACACTGAAGCTTTCTTT
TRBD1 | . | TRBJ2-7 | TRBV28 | CASSFWDRVPKQYF | TGTGCCAGCAGTTTCTGGGACAGGGTACCCAAGCAGTACTTC
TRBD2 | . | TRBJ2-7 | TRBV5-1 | CASSVGTSGSYEQYF | TGCGCCAGCAGCGTAGGGACTAGCGGCTCCTACGAGCAGTACTTC
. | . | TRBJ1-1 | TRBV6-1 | CASSEGAEAFF | TGTGCCAGCAGTGAAGGGGCCGAAGCTTTCTTT
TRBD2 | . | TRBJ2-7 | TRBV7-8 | CASSLKLLAGQVYEQYF | TGTGCCAGCAGCTTAAAACTACTAGCGGGCCAAGTCTACGAGCAGTACTTC
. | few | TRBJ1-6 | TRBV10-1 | CASTRGYGSPLHF | TGCGCCAGCACTAGGGGTTACGGTTCACCCCTCCACTTT
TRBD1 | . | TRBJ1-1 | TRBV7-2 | CASSPVTGATEAFF | TGTGCCAGCAGCCCAGTGACAGGGGCCACTGAAGCTTTCTTT
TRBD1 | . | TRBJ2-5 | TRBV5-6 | CASSPDRGLQETQYF | TGTGCCAGCAGCCCGGACAGGGGACTCCAAGAGACCCAGTACTTC
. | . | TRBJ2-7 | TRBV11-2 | CASSPRQPQYF | TGTGCCAGCAGCCCAAGACAGCCGCAGTACTTC
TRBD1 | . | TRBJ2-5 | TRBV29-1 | CSVATGGETQYF | TGCAGCGTTGCTACAGGGGGGGAGACCCAGTACTTC
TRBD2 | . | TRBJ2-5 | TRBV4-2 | CASSQPGTSGNQETQYF | TGTGCCAGCAGCCAACCCGGGACTAGCGGAAACCAAGAGACCCAGTACTTC
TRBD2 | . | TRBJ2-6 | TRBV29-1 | CSVQGLRERGANVLTF | TGCAGCGTTCAAGGCCTGCGGGAGCGGGGGGCCAACGTCCTGACTTTC
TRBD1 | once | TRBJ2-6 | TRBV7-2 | CASSFTPGTGVGGANVLTF | TGTGCCAGCAGCTTCACCCCCGGGACAGGGGTCGGTGGGGCCAACGTCCTGACTTTC
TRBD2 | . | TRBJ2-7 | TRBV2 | CASRSRAVAGETSYEQYF | TGTGCCAGCAGATCCCGTGCGGTAGCGGGAGAGACATCCTACGAGCAGTACTTC
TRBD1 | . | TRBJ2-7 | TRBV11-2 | CASSIDRGLSYEQYF | TGTGCCAGCAGCATTGACAGGGGGTTATCCTACGAGCAGTACTTC
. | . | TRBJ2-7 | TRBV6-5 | CASISGLSYEQYF | TGTGCCAGCATCTCCGGACTTAGCTACGAGCAGTACTTC
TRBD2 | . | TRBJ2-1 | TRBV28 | CASSFSGGSVDEQFF | TGTGCCAGCAGTTTTAGCGGCGGGAGTGTGGATGAGCAGTTCTTC
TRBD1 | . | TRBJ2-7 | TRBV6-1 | CASSEAGRGYEQYF | TGTGCCAGCAGTGAAGCAGGCAGGGGGTACGAGCAGTACTTC
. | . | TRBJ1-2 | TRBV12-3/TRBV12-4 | CASSFAGDGYTF | TGTGCCAGCAGTTTCGCGGGGGATGGCTACACCTTC
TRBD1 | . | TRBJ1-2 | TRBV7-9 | CASSPATGIYGYTF | TGTGCCAGCAGCCCCGCGACAGGGATCTATGGCTACACCTTC
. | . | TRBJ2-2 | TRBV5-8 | CASSLSLVVVAGELFF | TGTGCCAGCAGCTTGTCTTTGGTAGTTGTCGCCGGGGAGCTGTTTTTT
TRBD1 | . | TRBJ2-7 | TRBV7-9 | CASSHQGALTYEQYF | TGTGCCAGCAGCCATCAGGGGGCCCTCACCTACGAGCAGTACTTC
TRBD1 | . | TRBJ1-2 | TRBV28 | CASSLQGVGGYTF | TGTGCCAGCAGTTTACAGGGGGTTGGTGGCTACACCTTC